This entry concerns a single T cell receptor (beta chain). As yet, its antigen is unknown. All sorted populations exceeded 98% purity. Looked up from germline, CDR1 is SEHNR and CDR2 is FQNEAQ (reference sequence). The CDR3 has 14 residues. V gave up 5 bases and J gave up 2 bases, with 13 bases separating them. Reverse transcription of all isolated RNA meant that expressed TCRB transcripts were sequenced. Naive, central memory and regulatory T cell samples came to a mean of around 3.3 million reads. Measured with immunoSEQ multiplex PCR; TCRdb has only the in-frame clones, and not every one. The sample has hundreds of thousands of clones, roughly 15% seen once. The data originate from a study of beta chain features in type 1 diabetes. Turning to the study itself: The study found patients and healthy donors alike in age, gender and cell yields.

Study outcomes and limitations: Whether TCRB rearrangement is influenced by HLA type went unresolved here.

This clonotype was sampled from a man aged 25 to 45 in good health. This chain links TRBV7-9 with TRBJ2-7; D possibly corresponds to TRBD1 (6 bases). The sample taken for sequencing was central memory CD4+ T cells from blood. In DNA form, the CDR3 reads TGTGCCAGCAGCACAAGACAGGAGGCCTACGAGCAGTACTTC. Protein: CASSTRQEAYEQYF.